The rows below give T cell receptor beta chains drawn from one sample of a study of T-cell reconstitution after alpha-beta-depleted transplantation in children. MiXCR, applied by TCRdb to the PCR reads, yields one record per CDR3 protein. The table lists about 440,000 distinct CDR3 sequences, approximately 42% of them singletons, with 27% in the top ten. The sample was PBMCs, taken before TCRalphabeta/CD19-depleted stem cell transplant. All receptors derive from a girl under 10 years old with aplastic anemia, due to receive a stem cell transplant. Each CDR3 is given with its conserved first and last residue. A D gene is named only where the DNA matches it firmly. Size is omitted from some rows. Given values are once, few, many or a class for expanded clones.

many	15	TRBV6-5	-	TRBJ2-1	CASRGEQLSYNEQFF	TGTGCCAGCAGAGGGGAACAGCTCTCCTACAATGAGCAGTTCTTC
-	16	TRBV4-1	-	TRBJ1-2	CASSQAPLTSGYGYTF	TGCGCCAGCAGCCAAGCCCCCCTGACTTCGGGCTATGGCTACACCTTC
-	15	TRBV28	TRBD1	TRBJ2-3	CASSLGQRATDTQYF	TGTGCCAGCAGTTTGGGACAGAGGGCCACAGATACGCAGTATTTT
-	16	TRBV5-6	TRBD1	TRBJ2-3	CASSPGPGQFTDTQYF	TGTGCCAGCAGCCCTGGACCGGGACAGTTCACAGATACGCAGTATTTT
-	17	TRBV9	TRBD2	TRBJ2-5	CASSVGLAGAPRETQYF	TGTGCCAGCAGCGTAGGTCTAGCGGGAGCCCCTCGGGAGACCCAGTACTTC
-	17	TRBV7-3	TRBD2	TRBJ2-1	CASSPQAGGPRNNEQFF	TGTGCCAGCAGCCCCCAGGCGGGAGGGCCTCGGAACAATGAGCAGTTCTTC
many	16	TRBV12-3/TRBV12-4	-	TRBJ1-5	CASSLGQRVSNQPQHF	TGTGCCAGCAGTTTAGGACAGAGAGTTAGCAATCAGCCCCAGCATTTT
-	15	TRBV5-1	-	TRBJ2-2	CASSFVTGGRRELFF	TGCGCCAGCAGCTTTGTGACGGGGGGCCGCCGGGAGCTGTTTTTT
-	11	TRBV20-1	-	TRBJ2-5	CSAAGDGAQYF	TGCAGTGCTGCAGGGGATGGGGCACAGTACTTC
many	16	TRBV12-3/TRBV12-4	-	TRBJ2-1	CASSLGRRAPSNEQFF	TGTGCCAGCAGTTTAGGTAGGAGGGCGCCGTCGAATGAGCAGTTCTTC
-	16	TRBV5-6	TRBD1	TRBJ2-3	CASSVRDRGRTDTQYF	TGTGCCAGCAGCGTTCGGGACAGGGGGCGAACAGATACGCAGTATTTT
few	16	TRBV28	TRBD2	TRBJ2-1	CASSPLLAGVGNEQFF	TGTGCCAGCAGTCCCCTTCTAGCGGGAGTAGGCAATGAGCAGTTCTTC
-	16	TRBV5-1	TRBD1	TRBJ2-5	CASSSQPDRDQETQYF	TGCGCCAGCAGCTCACAACCTGACAGGGACCAAGAGACCCAGTACTTC
many	17	TRBV20-1	TRBD1	TRBJ2-6	CSARRRGLSSGANVLTF	TGCAGTGCTAGACGCAGGGGGTTGAGCTCTGGGGCCAACGTCCTGACTTTC
-	13	TRBV29-1	-	TRBJ2-2	CSGATRGTGELFF	TGCAGCGGAGCCACCCGGGGGACCGGGGAGCTGTTTTTT
few	14	TRBV6-2/TRBV6-3	-	TRBJ2-2	CASSYRAITGELFF	TGTGCCAGCAGTTATCGGGCAATCACCGGGGAGCTGTTTTTT
-	15	TRBV6-1	-	TRBJ2-1	CASSEIQRPYNEQFF	TGTGCCAGCAGTGAAATACAACGGCCCTACAATGAGCAGTTCTTC
-	15	TRBV24-1	TRBD1	TRBJ1-5	CATSDRTGGGQPQHF	TGTGCCACCAGTGATAGGACAGGGGGCGGACAGCCCCAGCATTTT
-	17	TRBV3-1	TRBD2	TRBJ2-2	CASSPRLAGEGTGELFF	TGTGCCAGCAGCCCTAGACTAGCGGGAGAGGGCACCGGGGAGCTGTTTTTT
few	17	TRBV10-1	TRBD1	TRBJ2-7	CASSESRDRVPSYEQYF	TGCGCCAGCAGTGAGTCCCGGGACAGGGTCCCCTCCTACGAGCAGTACTTC
once	16	TRBV20-1	-	TRBJ2-1	CSARVGTPSSYNEQFF	TGCAGTGCTAGAGTGGGGACTCCTAGCTCCTACAATGAGCAGTTCTTC
-	12	TRBV29-1	TRBD1	TRBJ2-1	CSARTGHNEQFF	TGCAGCGCCCGGACAGGGCACAATGAGCAGTTCTTC